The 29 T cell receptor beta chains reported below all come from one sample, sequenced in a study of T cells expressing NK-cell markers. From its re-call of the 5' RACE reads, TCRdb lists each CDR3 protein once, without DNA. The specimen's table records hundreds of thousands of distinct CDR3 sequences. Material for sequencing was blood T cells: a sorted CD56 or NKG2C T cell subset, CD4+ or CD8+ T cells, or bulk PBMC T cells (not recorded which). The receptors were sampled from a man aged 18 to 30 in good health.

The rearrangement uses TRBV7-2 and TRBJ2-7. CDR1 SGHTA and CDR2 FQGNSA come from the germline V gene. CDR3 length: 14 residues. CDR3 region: CASSLGPGYYEQYF.

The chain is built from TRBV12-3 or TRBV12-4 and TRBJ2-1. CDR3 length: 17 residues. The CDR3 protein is CASSFSAAAMIYNEQFF.

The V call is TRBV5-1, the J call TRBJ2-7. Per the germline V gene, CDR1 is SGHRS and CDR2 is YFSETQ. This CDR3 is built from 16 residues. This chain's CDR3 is CASSLGGVTVSYEQYF.

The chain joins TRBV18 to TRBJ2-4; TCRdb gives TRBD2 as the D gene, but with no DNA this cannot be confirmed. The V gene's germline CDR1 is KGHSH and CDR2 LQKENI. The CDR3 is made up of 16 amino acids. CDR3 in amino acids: CASSPLRVVAKNIQYF.

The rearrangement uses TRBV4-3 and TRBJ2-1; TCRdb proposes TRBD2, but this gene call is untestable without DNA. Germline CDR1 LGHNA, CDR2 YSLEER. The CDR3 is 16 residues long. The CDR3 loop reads CASSQVTGTSNNEQFF.

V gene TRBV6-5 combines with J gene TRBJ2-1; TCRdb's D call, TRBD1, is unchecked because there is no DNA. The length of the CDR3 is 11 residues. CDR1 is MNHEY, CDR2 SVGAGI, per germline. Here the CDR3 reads CASRTGLEQFF.

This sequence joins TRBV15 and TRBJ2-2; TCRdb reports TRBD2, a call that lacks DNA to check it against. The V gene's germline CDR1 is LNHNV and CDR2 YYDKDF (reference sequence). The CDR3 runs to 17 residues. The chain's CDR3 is CATSRTRERRGTGELFF.

CDR3 region: CASSQDWTSGRGLFF. V is TRBV4-3 and J is TRBJ2-1; TCRdb's assignment of TRBD2 cannot be checked, as there is no DNA. This CDR3 is built from 15 residues. CDR1 LGHNA and CDR2 YSLEER come from the germline V gene.

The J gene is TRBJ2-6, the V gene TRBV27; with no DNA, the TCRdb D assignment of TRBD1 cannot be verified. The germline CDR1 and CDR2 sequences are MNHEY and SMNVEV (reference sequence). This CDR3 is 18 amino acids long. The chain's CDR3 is CASSFWTGGNSGANVLTF.

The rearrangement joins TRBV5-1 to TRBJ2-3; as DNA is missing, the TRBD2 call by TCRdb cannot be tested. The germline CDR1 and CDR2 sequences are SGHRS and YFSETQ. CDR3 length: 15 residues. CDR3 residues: CATQVSGQTSDTQYF.

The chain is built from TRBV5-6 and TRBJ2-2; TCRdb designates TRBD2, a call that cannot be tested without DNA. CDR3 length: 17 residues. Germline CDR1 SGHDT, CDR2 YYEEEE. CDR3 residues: CASSLSTGTSGTGELFF.

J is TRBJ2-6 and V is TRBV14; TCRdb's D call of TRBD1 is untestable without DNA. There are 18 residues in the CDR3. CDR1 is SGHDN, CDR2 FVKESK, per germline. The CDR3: CASSRYEQGRSGANVLTF.

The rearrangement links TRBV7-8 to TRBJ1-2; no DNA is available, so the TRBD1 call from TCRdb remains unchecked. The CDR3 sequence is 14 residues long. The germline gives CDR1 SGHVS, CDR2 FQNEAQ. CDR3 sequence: CASSPRGFGGGYTF. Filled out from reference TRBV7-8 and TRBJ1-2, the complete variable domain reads GAGVSQSPRYKVAKRGQDVALRCDPISGHVSLFWYQQALGQGPEFLTYFQNEAQLDKSGLPSDRFFAERPEGSVSTLKIQRTQQEDSAVYLCASSPRGFGGGYTFGSGTRLTVV.

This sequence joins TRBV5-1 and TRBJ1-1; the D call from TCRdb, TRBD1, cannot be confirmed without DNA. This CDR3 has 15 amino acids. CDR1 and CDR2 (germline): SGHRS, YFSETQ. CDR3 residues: CASSVTGGRDTEAFF.

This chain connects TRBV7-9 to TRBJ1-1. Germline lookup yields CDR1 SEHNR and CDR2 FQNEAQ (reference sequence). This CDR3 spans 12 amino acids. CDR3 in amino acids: CASSRVATEAFF.

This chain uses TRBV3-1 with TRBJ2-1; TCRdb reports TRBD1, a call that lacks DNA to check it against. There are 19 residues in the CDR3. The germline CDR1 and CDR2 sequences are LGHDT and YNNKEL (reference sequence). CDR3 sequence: CASSQDMASGGSGGNEQFF.

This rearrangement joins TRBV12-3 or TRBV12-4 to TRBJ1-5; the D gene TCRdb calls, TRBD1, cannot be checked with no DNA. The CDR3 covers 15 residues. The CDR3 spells CASSSMGQGNQPQHF.

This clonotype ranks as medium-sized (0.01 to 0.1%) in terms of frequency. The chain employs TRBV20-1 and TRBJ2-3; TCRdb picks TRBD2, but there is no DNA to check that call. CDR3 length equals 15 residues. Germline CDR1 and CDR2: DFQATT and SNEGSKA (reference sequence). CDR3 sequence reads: CSASIQAGLGDTQYF.

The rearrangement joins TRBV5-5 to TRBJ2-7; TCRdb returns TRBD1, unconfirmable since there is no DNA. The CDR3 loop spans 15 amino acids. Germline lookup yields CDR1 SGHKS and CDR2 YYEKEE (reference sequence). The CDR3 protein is CASSSTGTDYVEQYF.

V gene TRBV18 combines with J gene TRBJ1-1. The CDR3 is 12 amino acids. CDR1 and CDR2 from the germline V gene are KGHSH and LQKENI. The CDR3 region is CASSPAAGEAFF. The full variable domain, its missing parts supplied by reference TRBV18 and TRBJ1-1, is NAGVMQNPRHLVRRRGQEARLRCSPMKGHSHVYWYRQLPEEGLKFMVYLQKENIIDESGMPKERFSAEFPKEGPSILRIQQVVRGDSAAYFCASSPAAGEAFFGQGTRLTVV.

The CDR3 is CSASGPASGAGSYNEQFF. The chain recombines TRBV20-1 with TRBJ2-1; absent DNA, TCRdb's TRBD2 call cannot be checked. The V gene's germline CDR1 is DFQATT and CDR2 SNEGSKA (reference sequence). CDR3 length: 18 amino acids.

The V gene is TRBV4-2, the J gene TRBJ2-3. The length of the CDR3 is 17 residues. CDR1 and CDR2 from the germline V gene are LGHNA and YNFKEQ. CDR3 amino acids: CASSQDLRGSLTDTQYF.

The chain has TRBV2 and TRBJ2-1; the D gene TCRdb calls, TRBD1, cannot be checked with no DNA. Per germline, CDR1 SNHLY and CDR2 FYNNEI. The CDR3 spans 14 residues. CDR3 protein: CASTMPGLSNEQFF.

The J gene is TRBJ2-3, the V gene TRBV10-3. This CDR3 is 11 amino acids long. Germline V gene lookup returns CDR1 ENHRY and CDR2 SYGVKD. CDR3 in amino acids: CATQDTDTQYF.

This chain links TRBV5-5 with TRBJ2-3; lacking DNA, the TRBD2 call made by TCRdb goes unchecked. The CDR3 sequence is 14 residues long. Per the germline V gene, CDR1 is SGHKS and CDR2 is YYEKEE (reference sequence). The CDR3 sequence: CASMLTSGTPTQYF. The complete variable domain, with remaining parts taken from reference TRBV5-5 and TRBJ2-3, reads DAGVTQSPTHLIKTRGQQVTLRCSPISGHKSVSWYQQVLGQGPQFIFQYYEKEERGRGNFPDRFSARQFPNYSSELNVNALLLGDSALYLCASMLTSGTPTQYFGPGTRLTVL.

The chain's CDR3 is CASSFAGGYNEKLFF. V usage is TRBV27 and J usage is TRBJ1-4. Germline V CDR1 and CDR2: MNHEY, SMNVEV (reference sequence). The length of the CDR3 is 15 residues.

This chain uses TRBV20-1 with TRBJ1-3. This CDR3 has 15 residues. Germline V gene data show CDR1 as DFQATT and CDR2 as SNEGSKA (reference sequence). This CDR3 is CSASRGGGYGNTIYF.

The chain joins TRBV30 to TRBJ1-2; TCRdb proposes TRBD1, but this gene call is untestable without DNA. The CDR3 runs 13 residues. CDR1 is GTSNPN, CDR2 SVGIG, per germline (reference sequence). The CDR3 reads CAWGRGNNYGYTF.

The CDR3: CASSRGGTNTGELFF. V gene TRBV14 combines with J gene TRBJ2-2; absent DNA, TCRdb's TRBD1 call cannot be checked. The CDR3 loop spans 15 amino acids. CDR1 is SGHDN and CDR2 is FVKESK in the germline V gene.